This entry describes one T cell receptor (beta chain). What it recognizes is unknown. Repertoires were generated with immunoSEQ multiplex PCR, while TCRdb's copy carries only in-frame clones and drops some. This sample carries approximately 30,000 clones, approximately 82% of them seen once, and the ten largest clones take roughly 7.7%. The data originate from a study of STAT5B mutations in CD4+ large granular lymphocyte leukemia. Study-wide results and limits: Compared with healthy controls (2/35), patient top clones favored TRBV06 (8/27).

The junction had 7 bases not matched to a gene; V was cut back by 4 bases and J by 4 bases. Per germline, CDR1 KGHSH and CDR2 LQKENI. The CDR3 covers 16 residues. V usage is TRBV18 and J usage is TRBJ2-5; 12 nucleotides line up with TRBD2. Material for sequencing was CD4+ T cells from blood buffy coats. The origin of this receptor is a human donor in good health. CDR3 DNA sequence: TGTGCCAGCTCACAAGGGACTAGCGGGTTCGGAGAGACCCAGTACTTC. Its translation: CASSQGTSGFGETQYF.